Sequencing of this T cell receptor (beta chain) was carried out in a study of blood T cell repertoires in COVID-19. In germline, CDR1 is KGHDR, CDR2 SFDVKD. This CDR3 is built from 14 residues. V trimming: 4 bases; J trimming: 1 base; junction bases outside the gene matches: 1. Method: immunoSEQ multiplex PCR; TCRdb's copy keeps in-frame clones and lacks some. The data contain approximately 200,000 clones, approximately 84% of them singletons. The material sequenced was PBMCs or T cells enriched from blood (not recorded which). This TCR was sampled from a man in his sixties who had recovered from COVID-19. The chain has TRBV24-1 and TRBJ1-2; 8 positions agree with TRBD1. In DNA form, the CDR3 reads TGTGCCACCAGTGACAGGGGGCGTAACTATGGCTACACCTTC. Protein sequence: CATSDRGRNYGYTF.